Presented here are 23 T cell receptor beta chains from one specimen sequenced in a study of shared clonotypes between healthy human individuals. The repertoire was sequenced with immunoSEQ multiplex PCR; TCRdb's copy has only in-frame clones and lacks some. The sample yields roughly 2.4 million clones, about 94% seen once. Material: naive CD4+ T cells sorted from blood. The subset was: CD45RA+ positively selected. The receptor set was obtained from a man between 18 and 29 years old in good health.

This clone was seen a few times. A read error may produce the germline difference seen at one junction end. This sample also contains other DNA sequences that code for the same CDR3. The chain links TRBV6-6 to TRBJ2-2; D unresolved. This CDR3 has 11 amino acids. Germline CDR1 MNHNY, CDR2 SVGAGI (reference sequence). CDR3 bases: TGTGCCAGCGGTTACACCGGGGAGCTGTTTTTT. Its protein product is CASGYTGELFF.

Notes on this clone: The sample contains more than one DNA sequence encoding this CDR3. The chain has TRBV5-1 and TRBJ2-7, with 8 bases lining up with TRBD1. The V gene's germline CDR1 is SGHRS and CDR2 YFSETQ. The trim removed 1 base at V and 1 base at J, leaving 1 base unmatched. The CDR3 is 14 residues long. The CDR3 nucleotides read TGCGCCAGCAGCTTGCAGGGGGCATCCTACGAGCAGTACTTC. This encodes CASSLQGASYEQYF.

The V call is TRBV6-5, the J call TRBJ1-1; TRBD1 aligns across 8 bases. Germline assignment: CDR1 MNHEY and CDR2 SVGAGI. The junction had 4 bases not matched to a gene; V was cut back by 2 bases and J by 2 bases. The CDR3 loop spans 15 amino acids. The CDR3 spells CASSYGRGHNTEAFF. CDR3 nucleotide sequence: TGTGCCAGCAGTTACGGCAGGGGGCATAACACTGAAGCTTTCTTT.

This chain uses TRBV11-1 with TRBJ2-1; 10 bases map to TRBD2. Germline trimming cut 0 bases from V and 7 bases from J; bases unmatched to any gene: 3. Germline CDR1 and CDR2: SGHAT and FQDESV (reference sequence). The CDR3 covers 15 residues. The CDR3 coding sequence is TGTGCCAGCAGCTTAGCAGGGACTAGCGAAAATGAGCAGTTCTTC. The encoded protein is CASSLAGTSENEQFF.

The chain employs TRBV10-3 and TRBJ2-7; D is perhaps TRBD1 or TRBD2 (5 bases each). V lost 8 bases, J lost 3 bases, and 20 bases lay in between. The V gene's germline CDR1 is ENHRY and CDR2 SYGVKD. The CDR3 length is 15 residues. The CDR3 is CAISPSPGPDYEQYF. The CDR3 bases are TGTGCCATCTCCCCTTCTCCGGGACCCGACTACGAGCAGTACTTC.

V is TRBV30 and J is TRBJ2-5; D is possibly TRBD2 (6 bases). V was clipped by 5 bases and J by 6 bases, with 19 bases between them. Germline V gene data show CDR1 as GTSNPN and CDR2 as SVGIG (reference sequence). The CDR3 contains 14 residues. The CDR3 region has the DNA TGTGCCTGGGTTGGGGGAGGCCCCCCGCAGACCCAGTACTTC. It encodes CAWVGGGPPQTQYF.

The sample holds a few counts of this clone. The rearrangement joins TRBV5-6 to TRBJ1-5, with 9 positions matching TRBD1. The CDR3 sequence is 15 residues long. V shed 3 bases, J shed 7 bases, and the junction held 8 bases outside the gene matches. Germline V CDR1 and CDR2: SGHDT, YYEEEE. CDR3 sequence (DNA): TGTGCCAGCAGCTCCACGGGGACAGGGCGACAGCCCCAGCATTTT. Translating gives CASSSTGTGRQPQHF.

The gene calls are TRBV7-9 and TRBJ2-6; no definite D call. Per germline, CDR1 SEHNR and CDR2 FQNEAQ (reference sequence). With 5 bases removed from V and 0 bases from J, the gap between germline ends came to 5 bases. This CDR3 spans 14 amino acids. DNA for the CDR3: TGTGCCAGCAGCCGGAGCTCTGGGGCCAACGTCCTGACTTTC. Translation gives CASSRSSGANVLTF.

This chain links TRBV7-9 with TRBJ2-1, with D perhaps matching TRBD1 or TRBD2 (6 bases each). This CDR3 region has 16 residues. Trimming pared 3 bases from V and 4 bases from J, leaving 16 bases between. Germline V lookup: CDR1 SEHNR, CDR2 FQNEAQ (reference sequence). CDR3 amino acids: CASSLDRTGGYNEQFF. CDR3 bases: TGTGCCAGCAGCTTGGACAGAACCGGGGGATACAATGAGCAGTTCTTC.

V gene TRBV6-1 combines with J gene TRBJ2-2; 9 bases fit TRBD1. Losses at the gene ends were 3 bases for V and 6 bases for J; bases not matched to a gene: 2. In germline, CDR1 is MNHNS, CDR2 SASEGT. The CDR3 contains 14 residues. The CDR3 DNA follows: TGTGCCAGCAGTGATTACAGGGGGCCCGGGGAGCTGTTTTTT. Its protein product is CASSDYRGPGELFF.

The chain employs TRBV6-5 and TRBJ2-2; the D is unclear. Trimming removed 3 bases from V and 7 bases from J, with 9 bases in between. Germline V gene sequence: CDR1 MNHEY, CDR2 SVGAGI. The CDR3 is 13 amino acids. The DNA for the CDR3 is TGTGCCAGCAGTTATCCGGGCAGCGGGGAGCTGTTTTTT. Its translation is CASSYPGSGELFF.

This clone was seen a single time. The chain has TRBV5-1 and TRBJ2-6; D is ambiguous. Germline assignment: CDR1 SGHRS and CDR2 YFSETQ. The germline V and J ends were trimmed by 2 bases and 0 bases, with 6 bases remaining between them. This CDR3 region has 15 residues. In nucleotides, the CDR3 is TGCGCCAGCAGCTTTACACGCTCTGGGGCCAACGTCCTGACTTTC. Its translation: CASSFTRSGANVLTF.

V is TRBV6-1 and J is TRBJ2-5; 8 bases match TRBD2. The V and J ends lost 7 bases and 5 bases, in that order; junction bases with no gene match: 12. Per the germline V gene, CDR1 is MNHNS and CDR2 is SASEGT. The CDR3 is made up of 15 amino acids. CDR3 in amino acids: CASKYILAAGETQYF. CDR3 bases: TGTGCCAGCAAGTATATACTAGCGGCAGGGGAGACCCAGTACTTC.

This chain links TRBV19 with TRBJ1-6; D is unclear. This CDR3 has 16 amino acids. Germline values: CDR1 LNHDA, CDR2 SQIVND (reference sequence). Deletions cut 7 bases from V and 4 bases from J, with 17 bases between. CDR3 in amino acids: CASTRMSGEYNSPLHF. The CDR3 DNA follows: TGTGCCAGTACCAGGATGAGCGGCGAGTATAATTCACCCCTCCACTTT.

The chain joins TRBV7-8 to TRBJ2-7; D possibly matches TRBD1 or TRBD2 (5 bases each). CDR3 size: 15 residues. CDR1 and CDR2 from the germline V gene are SGHVS and FQNEAQ. Trimming shortened V by 4 bases and J by 2 bases, and 15 bases separated the two germline ends. The CDR3 nucleotides are TGTGCCAGCAGCTCCCCGGGACGGTTACCCTACGAGCAGTACTTC. As protein: CASSSPGRLPYEQYF.

The chain links TRBV6-1 to TRBJ1-1, with TRBD1 matching over 9 bases. Germline V gene lookup returns CDR1 MNHNS and CDR2 SASEGT. This CDR3 has 15 amino acids. The J segment lost 8 bases and the V segment lost 4 bases, leaving 11 bases of the junction unmatched. CDR3: CASSGGQGSSSEAFF. CDR3 sequence (DNA): TGTGCCAGCAGTGGGGGACAGGGAAGTAGCTCAGAAGCTTTCTTT.

V usage is TRBV7-8 and J usage is TRBJ1-5; D is uncertain. This CDR3 comprises 12 residues. Trimming removed 4 bases from V and 9 bases from J, with 10 bases in between. The germline V gene has CDR1 SGHVS and CDR2 FQNEAQ. The CDR3 DNA is TGTGCCAGCAGCTCCCCCTTGGCGCCCCAGCATTTT. This gives the protein CASSSPLAPQHF.

This rearrangement joins TRBV7-2 to TRBJ2-1; D unclear. The length of the CDR3 is 15 residues. Germline V gene data show CDR1 as SGHTA and CDR2 as FQGNSA. Trimming removed 5 bases at V and 3 bases at J, with 14 bases between. DNA of the CDR3: TGTGCCAGCAGCCCCCGCACTGGGAACTACAATGAGCAGTTCTTC. Its protein product is CASSPRTGNYNEQFF.

The chain uses TRBV21-1 and TRBJ1-6. TRBV21-1 constitutes a pseudogene. This CDR3 region has 21 residues. The CDR3: CASSKGRETQGLFSYNSPLHF. DNA for the CDR3: TGTGCCAGCAGCAAAGGGAGGGAAACACAGGGTTTATTCTCCTATAATTCACCCCTCCACTTT.

The gene calls are TRBV4-1 and TRBJ2-7; 10 bases are a match to TRBD2. Germline V gene lookup returns CDR1 MGHRA and CDR2 YSYEKL. V dropped 1 base and J dropped 3; count of bases not matched to a gene: 6. The CDR3 consists of 16 residues. The CDR3 is CASSQVSSGRFYEQYF. Written as DNA, the CDR3 is TGCGCCAGCAGCCAAGTGTCTAGCGGGAGATTCTACGAGCAGTACTTC.

The genes are TRBV2 and TRBJ2-7; 9 nucleotides align to TRBD1. Looked up from germline, CDR1 is SNHLY and CDR2 is FYNNEI. The CDR3 contains 14 residues. With V trimmed by 8 bases and J by 3 bases, 8 bases remained unmatched. The CDR3 sequence: CASEGQGLVYEQYF. The CDR3, as DNA: TGTGCCAGCGAGGGACAGGGCCTAGTCTACGAGCAGTACTTC.

This chain links TRBV11-2 with TRBJ1-6; no clear D. The CDR3 runs 14 residues. V gave up 1 base and J gave up 7 bases, with 8 bases separating them. Germline CDR1 and CDR2: SGHAT and FQNNGV. CDR3 DNA: TGTGCCAGCAGCTTAGGGTCGAGGAATTCACCCCTCCACTTT. Its protein product is CASSLGSRNSPLHF. Full variable domain (rest looked up from reference TRBV11-2 and TRBJ1-6): EAGVAQSPRYKIIEKRQSVAFWCNPISGHATLYWYQQILGQGPKLLIQFQNNGVVDDSQLPKDRFSAERLKGVDSTLKIQPAKLEDSAVYLCASSLGSRNSPLHFGNGTRLTVT.

The rearrangement links TRBV18 to TRBJ2-5; D call uncertain. Germline V gives CDR1 KGHSH, CDR2 LQKENI. This CDR3 is 13 amino acids long. V was clipped by 5 bases and J by 1 base, with 8 bases between them. CDR3 residues: CASSSALQETQYF. As DNA, the CDR3 is TGTGCCAGCTCATCGGCCCTCCAAGAGACCCAGTACTTC. The complete variable domain, with remaining parts taken from reference TRBV18 and TRBJ2-5, reads NAGVMQNPRHLVRRRGQEARLRCSPMKGHSHVYWYRQLPEEGLKFMVYLQKENIIDESGMPKERFSAEFPKEGPSILRIQQVVRGDSAAYFCASSSALQETQYFGPGTRLLVL.